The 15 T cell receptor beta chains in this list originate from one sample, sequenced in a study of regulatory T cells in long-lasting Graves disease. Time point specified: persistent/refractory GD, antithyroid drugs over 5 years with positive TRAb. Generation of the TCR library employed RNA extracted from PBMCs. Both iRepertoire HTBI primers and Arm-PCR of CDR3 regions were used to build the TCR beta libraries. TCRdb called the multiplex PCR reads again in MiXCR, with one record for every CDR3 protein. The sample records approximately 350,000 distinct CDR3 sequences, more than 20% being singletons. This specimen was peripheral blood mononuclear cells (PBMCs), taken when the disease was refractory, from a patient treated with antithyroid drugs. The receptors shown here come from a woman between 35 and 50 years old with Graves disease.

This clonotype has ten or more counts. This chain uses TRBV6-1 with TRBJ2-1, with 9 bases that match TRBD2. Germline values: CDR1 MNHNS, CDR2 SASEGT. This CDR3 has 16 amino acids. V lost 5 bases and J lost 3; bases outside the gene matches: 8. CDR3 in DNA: TGTGCCAGCAGTCCCCCACTAGCGGGTCTCTACAATGAGCAGTTCTTC. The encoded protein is CASSPPLAGLYNEQFF.

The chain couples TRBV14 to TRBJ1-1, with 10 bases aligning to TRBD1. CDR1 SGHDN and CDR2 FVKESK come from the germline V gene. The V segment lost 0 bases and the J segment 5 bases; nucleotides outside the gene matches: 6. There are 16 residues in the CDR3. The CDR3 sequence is CASSQDGTGDWTEAFF. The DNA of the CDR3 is TGTGCCAGCAGCCAAGACGGGACAGGGGATTGGACTGAAGCTTTCTTT.

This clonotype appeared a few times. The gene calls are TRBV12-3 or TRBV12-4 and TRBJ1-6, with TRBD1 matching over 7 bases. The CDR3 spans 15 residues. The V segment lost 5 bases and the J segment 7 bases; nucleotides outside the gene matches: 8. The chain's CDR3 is CASSHGQAPNSPLHF. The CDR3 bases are TGTGCCAGCAGTCACGGACAGGCCCCGAATTCACCCCTCCACTTT.

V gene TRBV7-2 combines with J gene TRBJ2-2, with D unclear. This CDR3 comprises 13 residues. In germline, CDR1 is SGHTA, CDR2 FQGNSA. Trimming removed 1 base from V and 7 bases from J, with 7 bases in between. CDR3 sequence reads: CASSLGEYGELFF. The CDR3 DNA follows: TGTGCCAGCAGCTTAGGAGAGTACGGGGAGCTGTTTTTT. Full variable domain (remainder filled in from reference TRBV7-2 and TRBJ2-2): GAGVSQSPSNKVTEKGKDVELRCDPISGHTALYWYRQSLGQGLEFLIYFQGNSAPDKSGLPSDRFSAERTGGSVSTLTIQRTQQEDSAVYLCASSLGEYGELFFGEGSRLTVL.

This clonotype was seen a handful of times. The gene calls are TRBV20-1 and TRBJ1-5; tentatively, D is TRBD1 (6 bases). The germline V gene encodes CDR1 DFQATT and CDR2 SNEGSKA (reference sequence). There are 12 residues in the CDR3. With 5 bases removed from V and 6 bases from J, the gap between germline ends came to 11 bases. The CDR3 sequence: CSAYTGFQPQHF. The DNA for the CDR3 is TGCAGTGCTTATACAGGGTTTCAGCCCCAGCATTTT.

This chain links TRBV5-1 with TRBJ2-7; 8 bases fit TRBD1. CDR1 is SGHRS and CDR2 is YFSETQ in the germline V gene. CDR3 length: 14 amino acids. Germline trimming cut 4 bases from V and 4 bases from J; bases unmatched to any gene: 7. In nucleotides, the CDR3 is TGCGCCAGCAGCGCCAGGGGGCCTGGTTACGAGCAGTACTTC. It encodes CASSARGPGYEQYF.

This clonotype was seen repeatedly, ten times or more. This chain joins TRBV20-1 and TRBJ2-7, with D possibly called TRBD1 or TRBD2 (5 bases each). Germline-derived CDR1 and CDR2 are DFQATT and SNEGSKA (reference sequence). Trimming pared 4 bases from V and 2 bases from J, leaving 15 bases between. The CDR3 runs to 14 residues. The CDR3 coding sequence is TGCAGTGCTAAGTCGGGGACGGCGACCTACGAGCAGTACTTC. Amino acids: CSAKSGTATYEQYF.

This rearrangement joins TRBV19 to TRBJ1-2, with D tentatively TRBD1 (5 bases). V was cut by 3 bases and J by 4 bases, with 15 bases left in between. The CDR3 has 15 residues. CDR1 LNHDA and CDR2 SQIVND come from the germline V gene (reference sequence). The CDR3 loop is CASSIIQELIYGYTF. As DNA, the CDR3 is TGTGCCAGTAGTATTATACAGGAACTGATCTATGGCTACACCTTC.

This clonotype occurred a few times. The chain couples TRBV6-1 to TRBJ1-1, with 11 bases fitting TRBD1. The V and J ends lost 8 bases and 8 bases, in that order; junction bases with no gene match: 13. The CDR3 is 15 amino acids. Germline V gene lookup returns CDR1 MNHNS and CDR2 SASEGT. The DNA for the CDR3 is TGTGCCAGCCGACCCCAAGGACAGGGGGCATCGGAAGCTTTCTTT. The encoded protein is CASRPQGQGASEAFF.

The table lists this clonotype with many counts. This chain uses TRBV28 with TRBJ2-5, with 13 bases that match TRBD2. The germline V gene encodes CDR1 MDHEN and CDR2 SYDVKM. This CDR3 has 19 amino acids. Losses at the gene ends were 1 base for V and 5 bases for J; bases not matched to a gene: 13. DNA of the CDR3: TGTGCCAGCAGTTTATCTTTAGGACTAGCGGGAGTCTCTGTGGAGACCCAGTACTTC. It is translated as CASSLSLGLAGVSVETQYF.

CDR3 in amino acids: CASKTRTLQETQYF. For the CDR3, the DNA is TGTGCCAGCAAGACCCGGACTCTCCAAGAGACCCAGTACTTC. V gene TRBV6-2 or TRBV6-3 combines with J gene TRBJ2-5, with D possibly matching TRBD2 (5 bases). Per germline, CDR1 MNHEY and CDR2 SVGEGT. The V end was cut by 7 bases, the J end by 1 base, with 13 bases between. The CDR3 has 14 amino acids.

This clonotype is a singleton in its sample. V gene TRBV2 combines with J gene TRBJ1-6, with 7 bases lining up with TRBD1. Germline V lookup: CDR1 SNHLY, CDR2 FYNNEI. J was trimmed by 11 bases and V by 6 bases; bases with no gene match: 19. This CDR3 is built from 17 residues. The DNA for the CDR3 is TGTGCCAGCAGCCCCGTCAGGGGGGGGCTGCAATTCACACCCCTCCACTTT. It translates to CASSPVRGGLQFTPLHF.

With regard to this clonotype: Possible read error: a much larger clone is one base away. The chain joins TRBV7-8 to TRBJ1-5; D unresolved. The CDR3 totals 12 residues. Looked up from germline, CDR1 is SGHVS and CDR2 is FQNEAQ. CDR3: CASSAYNRPQHF. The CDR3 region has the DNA TGTGCCAGCAGTGCGTACAATCGGCCCCAGCATTTT.

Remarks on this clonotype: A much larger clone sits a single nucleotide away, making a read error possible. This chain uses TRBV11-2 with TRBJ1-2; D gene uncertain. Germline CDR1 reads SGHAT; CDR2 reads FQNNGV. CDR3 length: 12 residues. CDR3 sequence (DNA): TGTACCAGCAGCTATGAAGACTATGGCTACACCTTC. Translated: CTSSYEDYGYTF.

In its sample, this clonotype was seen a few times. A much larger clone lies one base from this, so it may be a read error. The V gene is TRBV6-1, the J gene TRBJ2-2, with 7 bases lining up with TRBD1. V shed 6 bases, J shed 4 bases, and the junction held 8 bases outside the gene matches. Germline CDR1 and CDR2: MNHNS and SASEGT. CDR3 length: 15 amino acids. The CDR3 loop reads CASSNRGLSTGELFF. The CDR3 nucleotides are TGTGCCAGCAGCAACAGGGGCCTGAGCACCGGGGAGCTGTTTTTT.